This T cell receptor beta chain stems from a study of T cell repertoires in cytomegalovirus infection. The germline gives CDR1 LNHDA, CDR2 SQIVND (reference sequence). The CDR3 spans 11 residues. Trimming removed 7 bases at V and 8 bases at J, with 11 bases between. TCRdb ran MiXCR on the reads and lists one entry per CDR3 protein. The sample contains 170,000 or so distinct CDR3 sequences, about 15% of which appear only once. This clonotype was observed a few times. The gene calls are TRBV19 and TRBJ1-2; D is possibly TRBD1 (6 bases). This TCR was sampled from a human donor in good health (CMV status not recorded). Some clones in this sample may be carry-over from other donors' samples. Sequencing input: PBMCs. CDR3 nucleotides: TGTGCCAGTACACAGGGCAAAGGCTACACCTTC. Translated, it gives CASTQGKGYTF.